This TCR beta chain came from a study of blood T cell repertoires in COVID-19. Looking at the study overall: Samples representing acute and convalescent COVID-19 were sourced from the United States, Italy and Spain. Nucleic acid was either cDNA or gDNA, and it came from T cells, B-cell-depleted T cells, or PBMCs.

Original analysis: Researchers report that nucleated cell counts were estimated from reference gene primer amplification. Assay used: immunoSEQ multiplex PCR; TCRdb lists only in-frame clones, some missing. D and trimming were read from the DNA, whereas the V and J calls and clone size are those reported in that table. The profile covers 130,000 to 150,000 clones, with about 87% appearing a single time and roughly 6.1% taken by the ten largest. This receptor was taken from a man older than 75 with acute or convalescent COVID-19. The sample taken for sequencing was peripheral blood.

The CDR3 DNA is TGCAGCGTGAGATCCTCCTCAGGGGGCCCCACAGATACGCAGTATTTT. This codes for CSVRSSSGGPTDTQYF. This chain joins TRBV29-1 and TRBJ2-3; the match to TRBD1 covers 8 bases. Trimming at V came to 6 bases and at J to 2 bases, leaving 13 bases not matched to a gene. The germline gives CDR1 SQVTM, CDR2 ANQGSEA. The CDR3 covers 16 residues.